The clone carrying this TCR beta chain was detected many times. Its antigen is not known. The TCR library protocol was used to attach unique molecular identifiers. These identifiers were attached to individual cDNA molecules. From the 5' RACE reads, TCRdb called clonotypes with MiXCR, one entry per CDR3 protein. Of roughly 62,000 distinct CDR3 sequences in the sample, 6% to 8.5% were seen once. This CDR3 spans 15 amino acids. The J segment lost 3 bases and the V segment lost 6 bases, leaving 10 bases of the junction unmatched. Germline loops: CDR1 SGHTA, CDR2 FQGNSA. This sample stems from a study of early T cells in non-severe SARS-CoV-2 infection. As for the study in general: From unsorted whole blood, bulk RNA was sequenced, and the chains remained unpaired. Whole-study findings and limits: There was a bias toward anti-spike CD8 responses in VDJdb matching, which missed private and CD4 specificities.

Sequencing used whole blood. The genes are TRBV7-2 and TRBJ2-7; 8 bases map to TRBD2. The origin of this receptor is an adult who was a healthcare worker with PCR-confirmed SARS-CoV-2 infection or an uninfected control (not recorded which). The CDR3 DNA reads as TGTGCCAGCAGTCCCCGGGGGGGCAGGGGCTACGAGCAGTACTTC. It codes for CASSPRGGRGYEQYF.